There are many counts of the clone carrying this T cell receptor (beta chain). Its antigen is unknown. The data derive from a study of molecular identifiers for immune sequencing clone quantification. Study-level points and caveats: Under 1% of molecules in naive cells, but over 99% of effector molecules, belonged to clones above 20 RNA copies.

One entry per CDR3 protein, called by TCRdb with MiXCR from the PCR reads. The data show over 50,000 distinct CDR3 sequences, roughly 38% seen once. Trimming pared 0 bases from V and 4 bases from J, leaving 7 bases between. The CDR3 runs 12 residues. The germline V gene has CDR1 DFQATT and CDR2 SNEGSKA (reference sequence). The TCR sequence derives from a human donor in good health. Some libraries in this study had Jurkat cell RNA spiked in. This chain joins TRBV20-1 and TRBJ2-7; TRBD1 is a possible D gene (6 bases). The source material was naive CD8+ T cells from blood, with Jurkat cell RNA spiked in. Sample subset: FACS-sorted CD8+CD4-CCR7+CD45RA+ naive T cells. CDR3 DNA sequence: TGCAGTGCTAGAGATCAGGGGTACGAGCAGTACTTC. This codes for CSARDQGYEQYF.